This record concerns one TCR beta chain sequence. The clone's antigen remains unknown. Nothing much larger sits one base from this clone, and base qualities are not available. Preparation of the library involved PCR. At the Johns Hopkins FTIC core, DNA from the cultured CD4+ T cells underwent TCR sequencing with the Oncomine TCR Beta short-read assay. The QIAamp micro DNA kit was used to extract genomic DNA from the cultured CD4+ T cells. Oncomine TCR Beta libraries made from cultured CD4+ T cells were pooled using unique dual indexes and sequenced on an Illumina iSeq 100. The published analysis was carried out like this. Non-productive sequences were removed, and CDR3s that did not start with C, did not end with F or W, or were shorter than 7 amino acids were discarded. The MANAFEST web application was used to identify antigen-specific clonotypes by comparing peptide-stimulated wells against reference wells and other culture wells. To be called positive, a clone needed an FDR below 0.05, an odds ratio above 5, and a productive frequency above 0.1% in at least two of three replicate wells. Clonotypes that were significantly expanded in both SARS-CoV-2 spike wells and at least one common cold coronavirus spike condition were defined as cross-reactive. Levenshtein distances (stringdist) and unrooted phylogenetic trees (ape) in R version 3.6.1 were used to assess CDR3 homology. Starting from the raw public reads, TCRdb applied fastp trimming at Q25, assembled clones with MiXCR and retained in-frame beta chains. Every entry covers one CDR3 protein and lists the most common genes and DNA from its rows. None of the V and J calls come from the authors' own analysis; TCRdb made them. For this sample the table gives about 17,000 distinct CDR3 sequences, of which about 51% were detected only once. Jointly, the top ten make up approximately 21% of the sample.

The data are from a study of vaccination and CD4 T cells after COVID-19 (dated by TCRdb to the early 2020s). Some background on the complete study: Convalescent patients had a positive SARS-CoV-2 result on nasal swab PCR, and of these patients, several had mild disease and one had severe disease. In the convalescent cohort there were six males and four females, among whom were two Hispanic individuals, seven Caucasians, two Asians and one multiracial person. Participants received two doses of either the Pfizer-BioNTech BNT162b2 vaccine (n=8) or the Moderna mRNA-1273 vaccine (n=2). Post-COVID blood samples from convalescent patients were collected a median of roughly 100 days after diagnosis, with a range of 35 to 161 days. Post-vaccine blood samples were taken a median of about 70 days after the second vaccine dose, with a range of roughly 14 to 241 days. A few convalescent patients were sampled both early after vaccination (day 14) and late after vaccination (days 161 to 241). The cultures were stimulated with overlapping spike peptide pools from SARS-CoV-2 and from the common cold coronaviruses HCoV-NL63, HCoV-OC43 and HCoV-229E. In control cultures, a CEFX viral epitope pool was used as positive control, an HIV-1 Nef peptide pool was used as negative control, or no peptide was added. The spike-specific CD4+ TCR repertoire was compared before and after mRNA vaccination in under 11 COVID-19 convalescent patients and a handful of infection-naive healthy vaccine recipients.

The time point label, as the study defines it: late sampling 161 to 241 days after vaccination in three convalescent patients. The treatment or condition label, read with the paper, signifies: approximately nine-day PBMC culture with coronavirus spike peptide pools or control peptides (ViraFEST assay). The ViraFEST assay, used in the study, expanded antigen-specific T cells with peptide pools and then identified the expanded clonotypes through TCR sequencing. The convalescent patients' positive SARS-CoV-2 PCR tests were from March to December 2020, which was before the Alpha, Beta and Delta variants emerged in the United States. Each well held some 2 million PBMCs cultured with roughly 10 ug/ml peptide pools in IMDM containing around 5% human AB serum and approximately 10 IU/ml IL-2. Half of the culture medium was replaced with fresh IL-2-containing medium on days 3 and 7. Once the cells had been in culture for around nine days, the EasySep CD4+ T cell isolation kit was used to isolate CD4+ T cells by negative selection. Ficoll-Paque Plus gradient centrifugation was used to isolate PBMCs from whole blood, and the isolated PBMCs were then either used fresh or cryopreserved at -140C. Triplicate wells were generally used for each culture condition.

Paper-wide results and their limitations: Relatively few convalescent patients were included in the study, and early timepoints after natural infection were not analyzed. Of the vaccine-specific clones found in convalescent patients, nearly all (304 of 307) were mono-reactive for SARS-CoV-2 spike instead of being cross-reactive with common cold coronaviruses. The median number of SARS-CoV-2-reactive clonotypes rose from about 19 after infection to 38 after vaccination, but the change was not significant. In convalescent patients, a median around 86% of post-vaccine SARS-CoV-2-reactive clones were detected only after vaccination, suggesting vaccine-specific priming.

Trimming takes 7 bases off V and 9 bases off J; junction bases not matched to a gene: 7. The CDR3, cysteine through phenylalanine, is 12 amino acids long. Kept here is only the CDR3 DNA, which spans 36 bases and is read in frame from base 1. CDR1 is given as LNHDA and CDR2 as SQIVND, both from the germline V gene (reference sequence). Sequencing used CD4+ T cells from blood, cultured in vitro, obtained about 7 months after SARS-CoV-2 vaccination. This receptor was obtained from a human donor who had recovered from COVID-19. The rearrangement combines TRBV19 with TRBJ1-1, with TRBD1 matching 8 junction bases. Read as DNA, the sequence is TGTGCCAGTAACCTTGGGACAGGTAAAGCTTTCTTT. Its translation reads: CASNLGTGKAFF. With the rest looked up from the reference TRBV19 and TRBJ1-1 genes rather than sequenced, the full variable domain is DGGITQSPKYLFRKEGQNVTLSCEQNLNHDAMYWYRQDPGQGLRLIYYSQIVNDFQKGDIAEGYSVSREKKESFPLTVTSAQKNPTAFYLCASNLGTGKAFFGQGTRLTVV.